This TCR beta chain emerged from a study of vaccination and CD4 T cells after COVID-19 (dated by TCRdb to about 2022). A note on the overall study: Six males and four females were included in the convalescent cohort, with two Hispanic individuals, seven Caucasians, two Asians and one multiracial person represented. Control cultures received a CEFX viral epitope pool as the positive control, an HIV-1 Nef peptide pool as the negative control, or no peptide. For stimulating the cultures, overlapping spike peptide pools were used, derived from SARS-CoV-2 as well as from the common cold coronaviruses HCoV-NL63, HCoV-OC43 and HCoV-229E. The spike-specific CD4+ TCR repertoire was compared before and after mRNA vaccination in around ten COVID-19 convalescent patients and a few infection-naive healthy vaccine recipients. Post-vaccine blood samples were taken a median of 72 days after the second vaccine dose, with a range of 14 to 241 days. Post-COVID blood samples were collected from convalescent patients a median of roughly 100 days after diagnosis, with a range of about 30 to 180 days. Each participant got two doses of either the Pfizer-BioNTech BNT162b2 vaccine (n=8) or the Moderna mRNA-1273 vaccine (n=2). At the TCR clonotype level, an earlier paper using these donors assessed memory CD4+ T cell crossreactivity between SARS-CoV-2 and common cold coronavirus spike proteins. The paper as a whole reports these results and caveats: The median count of SARS-CoV-2-reactive clonotypes went up from approximately 22 after infection to a few dozen after vaccination, although the change was not significant. In convalescent patients, nearly all vaccine-specific clones (304 of 307) were found to be mono-reactive for SARS-CoV-2 spike rather than cross-reactive with common cold coronaviruses. Among the post-vaccine SARS-CoV-2-reactive clones in convalescent patients, a median approximately 86% showed up only after vaccination, which suggests vaccine-specific priming. Only a relatively small number of convalescent patients were included in the study, and early timepoints following natural infection were not analyzed.

This specimen's treatment or condition label, interpreted: roughly 10-day PBMC culture with coronavirus spike peptide pools or control peptides (ViraFEST assay). CD4+ T cells from unexposed donors were collected before the COVID-19 pandemic (2011-2018). To expand antigen-specific T cells with peptide pools and then pick out the expanded clonotypes through TCR sequencing, the study relied on the ViraFEST assay. Roughly 2.1 million PBMCs per well were cultured in IMDM with approximately 5% human AB serum and 8.5 to 10 IU/ml IL-2, plus 10 ug/ml peptide pools. On days 3 and 7, half of the culture medium was replaced with fresh IL-2-containing medium. After approximately eleven days of culture, CD4+ T cells were isolated by negative selection with the EasySep CD4+ T cell isolation kit. As cell number allowed, CD4+ T cells from unexposed donors were tested for reactivity to SARS-CoV-2 S and N and to four common cold coronavirus spike pools. Ficoll-Paque Plus gradient centrifugation was used to isolate PBMCs from whole blood, and the isolated PBMCs were then either used fresh or cryopreserved at -140C. Culture conditions were generally each tested in triplicate wells. The leukapheresis product used for the unexposed donors was purchased from a commercial source.

This clonotype qualifies as large (0.1 to 1%). Its antigen is not yet known. The input lacks base qualities; no much larger clone sits a single base away. The cysteine opens and the phenylalanine closes a CDR3 of 20 amino acids. Left in the record is the CDR3 DNA by itself, 60 bases read in frame from the first base. Library prep was done by PCR. At the Johns Hopkins FTIC core, DNA from the cultured CD4+ T cells underwent TCR sequencing with the Oncomine TCR Beta short-read assay. The QIAamp micro DNA kit was used to extract genomic DNA from the cultured CD4+ T cells. Oncomine TCR Beta libraries from cultured CD4+ T cells were pooled using unique dual indexes and sequenced on an Illumina iSeq 100. The original pipeline was this. Non-productive sequences were removed, and CDR3s not starting with C, not ending with F or W, or shorter than 7 amino acids were discarded. Antigen-specific clonotypes were identified using the MANAFEST web application through comparison of peptide-stimulated wells with reference and other culture wells. Positive clones required FDR below 0.05, an odds ratio above 5, and productive frequency above 0.1% in at least two of three replicate wells. Cross-reactive clonotypes were defined as significantly expanded in both SARS-CoV-2 spike wells and at least one common cold coronavirus spike condition. CDR3 homology was assessed with Levenshtein distances (stringdist) and unrooted phylogenetic trees (ape) in R version 3.6.1. The public reads were quality trimmed at Q25 with fastp and then assembled into clones with MiXCR by TCRdb, keeping productive beta chains. Each CDR3 protein gets just one entry, which takes the most common genes and DNA from the rows behind it. The V and J calls, along with clone size, are taken from TCRdb and not from the paper's own processing. Recorded for this sample are roughly 11,000 distinct CDR3 sequences; almost 40% of them occurred a single time. The leading ten clones occupy roughly 21% of the sample.

The sequencing sample was made of CD4+ T cells from blood, cultured in vitro. This clonotype was obtained from a human donor in good health. The chain uses TRBV21-1 and TRBJ2-4. TRBV21-1 is listed as a pseudogene. The nucleotide sequence reads TGTGCCAGCAGCAAAGCGGACAAAGTAACCCCGATGTTAGCCAAAAACATTCAGTACTTC. Translated, this is CASSKADKVTPMLAKNIQYF.